This T cell receptor beta chain was documented in a study of regulatory T cells in long-lasting Graves disease. The time point was: persistent/refractory GD, antithyroid drugs over 5 years with positive TRAb. Scientists built the TCR library using RNA that was extracted from PBMCs. Patients were enrolled at an endocrinology department in Xi'an, China. Approximately 8.9-milliliter peripheral blood samples went into EDTA tubes. Of note for this clonotype: Its matching antigen is unknown.

Study results and caveats: Newly diagnosed Graves' patients had higher TCR diversity than persistent ones.

Investigators prepared the TCR beta libraries by applying iRepertoire HTBI primers and Arm-PCR of CDR3 regions. One entry per CDR3 protein, called by TCRdb with MiXCR from the multiplex PCR reads. The top ten clones hold just under 30% of a sample with hundreds of thousands of distinct CDR3 sequences, around a fifth of them seen once. The input for sequencing was peripheral blood mononuclear cells (PBMCs), taken when the disease was refractory, from a patient treated with antithyroid drugs. The receptor was derived from a female donor with Graves disease.

This CDR3 reads CATSDPRTSGYEQYF. The CDR3 DNA sequence: TGTGCCACCAGTGACCCGCGGACTTCGGGCTACGAGCAGTACTTC. The gene calls are TRBV24-1 and TRBJ2-7; possibly TRBD2 for D (5 bases). The CDR3 has 15 amino acids. V dropped 4 bases and J dropped 3 bases, with 15 bases sitting between them. CDR1 is KGHDR, CDR2 SFDVKD, per germline.